The present T cell receptor (beta chain) was sequenced within a study of beta chain features in type 1 diabetes. Study as a whole: On cell yields, gender and age, patients and healthy donors were similar.

As every portion of the isolated RNA was reverse transcribed, the sequencing read expressed TCRB transcripts. Libraries were prepared by immunoSEQ multiplex PCR; TCRdb keeps only in-frame clonotypes and omits some of them. This sample has roughly 300,000 clones, with less than 10% found just once. Germline values: CDR1 KGHSH, CDR2 LQKENI. V trimming: 0 bases; J trimming: 1 base; junction bases outside the gene matches: 4. The CDR3 is 16 residues long. Each sorted population was over 95% pure. This TCR came from a woman under 30 in good health. The genes are TRBV18 and TRBJ1-1, with TRBD1 identical over 8 bases. Specimen: central memory CD4+ T cells from blood. The CDR3 nucleotides read TGTGCCAGCTCACCACCGACAGGGGCAAGGAACACTGAAGCTTTCTTT. It encodes CASSPPTGARNTEAFF. Supplemented by reference TRBV18 and TRBJ1-1, the full variable domain reads NAGVMQNPRHLVRRRGQEARLRCSPMKGHSHVYWYRQLPEEGLKFMVYLQKENIIDESGMPKERFSAEFPKEGPSILRIQQVVRGDSAAYFCASSPPTGARNTEAFFGQGTRLTVV.